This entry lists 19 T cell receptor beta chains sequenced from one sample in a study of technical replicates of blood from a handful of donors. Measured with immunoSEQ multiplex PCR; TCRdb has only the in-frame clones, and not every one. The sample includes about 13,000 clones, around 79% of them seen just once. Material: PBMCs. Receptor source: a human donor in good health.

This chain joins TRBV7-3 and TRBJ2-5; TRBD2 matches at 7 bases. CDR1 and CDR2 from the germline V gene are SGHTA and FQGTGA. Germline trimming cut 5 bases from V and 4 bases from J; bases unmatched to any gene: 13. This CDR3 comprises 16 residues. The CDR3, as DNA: TGTGCCAGCAGCGTCGGGGACTACCCCTTGGGAGAGACCCAGTACTTC. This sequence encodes CASSVGDYPLGETQYF.

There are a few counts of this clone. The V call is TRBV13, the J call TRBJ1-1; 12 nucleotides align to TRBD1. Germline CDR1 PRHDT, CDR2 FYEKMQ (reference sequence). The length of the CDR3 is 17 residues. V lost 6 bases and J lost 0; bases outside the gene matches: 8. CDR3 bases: TGTGCCAGCAGGGCCGGGACAGGGGGCTCTTTGAACACTGAAGCTTTCTTT. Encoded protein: CASRAGTGGSLNTEAFF.

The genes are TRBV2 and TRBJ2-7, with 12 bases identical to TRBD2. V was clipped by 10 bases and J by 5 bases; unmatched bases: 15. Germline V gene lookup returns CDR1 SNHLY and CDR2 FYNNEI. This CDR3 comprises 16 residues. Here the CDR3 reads CATDRASGRAGNEQYF. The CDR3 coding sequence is TGTGCCACGGACAGGGCTAGCGGGAGGGCCGGGAACGAGCAGTACTTC.

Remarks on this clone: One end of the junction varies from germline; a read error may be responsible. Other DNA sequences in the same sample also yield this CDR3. The chain's CDR3 is CASSEDRELNYGYTF. In DNA, the CDR3 is TGCGCCAGCAGCGAAGACAGGGAGCTGAACTATGGCTACACTTTC. V usage is TRBV5-1 and J usage is TRBJ1-2, with 7 nucleotides matching TRBD1. Germline-derived CDR1 and CDR2 are SGHRS and YFSETQ. CDR3 length: 15 residues.

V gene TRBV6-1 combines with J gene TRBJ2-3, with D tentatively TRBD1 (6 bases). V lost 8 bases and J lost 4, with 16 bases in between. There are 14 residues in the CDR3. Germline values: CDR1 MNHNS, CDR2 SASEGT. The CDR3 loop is CASGRGEDSDTQYF. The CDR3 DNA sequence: TGTGCCAGCGGCAGGGGAGAGGATTCAGATACGCAGTATTTT.

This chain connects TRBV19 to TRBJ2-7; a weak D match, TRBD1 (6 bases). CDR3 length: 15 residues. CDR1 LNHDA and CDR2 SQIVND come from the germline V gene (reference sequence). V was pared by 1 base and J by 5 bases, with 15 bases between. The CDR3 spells CASSIVGRGIHEQYF. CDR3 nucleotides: TGTGCCAGTAGTATAGTGGGCAGGGGCATCCACGAGCAGTACTTC.

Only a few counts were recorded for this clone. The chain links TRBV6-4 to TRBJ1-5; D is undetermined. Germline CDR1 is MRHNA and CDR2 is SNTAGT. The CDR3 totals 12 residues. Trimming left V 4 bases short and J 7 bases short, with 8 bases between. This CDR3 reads CASSVGVQPQHF. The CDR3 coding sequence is TGTGCCAGCAGTGTCGGGGTGCAGCCCCAGCATTTT.

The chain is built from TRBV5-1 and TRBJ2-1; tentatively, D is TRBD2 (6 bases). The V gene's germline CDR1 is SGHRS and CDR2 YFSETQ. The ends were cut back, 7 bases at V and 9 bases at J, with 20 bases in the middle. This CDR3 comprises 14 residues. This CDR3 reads CASGDFGPAGEQFF. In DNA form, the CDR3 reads TGCGCCAGCGGGGACTTTGGGCCTGCCGGTGAGCAGTTCTTC.

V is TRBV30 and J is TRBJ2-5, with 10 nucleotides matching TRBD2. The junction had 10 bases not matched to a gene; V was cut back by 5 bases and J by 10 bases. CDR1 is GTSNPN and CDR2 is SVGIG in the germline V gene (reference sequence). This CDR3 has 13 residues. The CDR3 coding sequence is TGTGCCTGGCAAACTAGCGGGACCCGAGACCAGTACTTC. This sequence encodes CAWQTSGTRDQYF.

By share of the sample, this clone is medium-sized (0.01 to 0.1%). CDR3 sequence reads: CASSEDRDTGELFF. CDR3 nucleotides: TGTGCCAGCAGTGAGGACAGGGACACCGGGGAGCTGTTTTTT. The chain is built from TRBV25-1 and TRBJ2-2, with TRBD1 matching 8 bases. Trimming cost V 3 bases and J 3 bases; bases outside gene matches: 0. Germline V gives CDR1 MGHDK, CDR2 SYGVNS. This CDR3 spans 14 amino acids.

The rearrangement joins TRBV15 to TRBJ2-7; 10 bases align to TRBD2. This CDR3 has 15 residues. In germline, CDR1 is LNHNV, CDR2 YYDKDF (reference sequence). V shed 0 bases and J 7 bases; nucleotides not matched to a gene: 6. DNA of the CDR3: TGTGCCACCAGCAGAGAACTAGCGGGACTACGGGAGCAGTACTTC. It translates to CATSRELAGLREQYF. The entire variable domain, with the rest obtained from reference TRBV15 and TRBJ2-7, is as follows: DAMVIQNPRYQVTQFGKPVTLSCSQTLNHNVMYWYQQKSSQAPKLLFHYYDKDFNNEADTPDNFQSRRPNTSFCFLDIRSPGLGDTAMYLCATSRELAGLREQYFGPGTRLTVT.

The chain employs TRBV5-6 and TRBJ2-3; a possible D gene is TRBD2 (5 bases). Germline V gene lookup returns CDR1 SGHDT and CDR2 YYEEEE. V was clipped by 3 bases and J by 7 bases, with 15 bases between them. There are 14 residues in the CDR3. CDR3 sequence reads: CASSSVGAYNTQYF. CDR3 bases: TGTGCCAGCAGCTCGGTGGGAGCATACAATACGCAGTATTTT.

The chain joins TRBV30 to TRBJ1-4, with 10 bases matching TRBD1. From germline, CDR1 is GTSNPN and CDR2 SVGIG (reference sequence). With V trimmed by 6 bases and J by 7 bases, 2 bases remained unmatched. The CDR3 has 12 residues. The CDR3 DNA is TGTGCCTGCCGGACAGGGGGTGAAAAACTGTTTTTT. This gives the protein CACRTGGEKLFF.

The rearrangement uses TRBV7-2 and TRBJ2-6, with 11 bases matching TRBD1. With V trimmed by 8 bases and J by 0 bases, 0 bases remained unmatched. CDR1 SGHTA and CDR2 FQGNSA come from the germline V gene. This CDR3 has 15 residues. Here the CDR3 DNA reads TGTGCCAGCGGGACAGGGGGCTCTGGGGCCAACGTCCTGACTTTC. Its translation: CASGTGGSGANVLTF. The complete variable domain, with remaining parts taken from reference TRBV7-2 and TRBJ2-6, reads GAGVSQSPSNKVTEKGKDVELRCDPISGHTALYWYRQSLGQGLEFLIYFQGNSAPDKSGLPSDRFSAERTGGSVSTLTIQRTQQEDSAVYLCASGTGGSGANVLTFGAGSRLTVL.

The CDR3 nucleotides are TGTGCCAGCAGCCAAGTCGCGGGGGCGACCGGGGAGCTGTTTTTT. It translates to CASSQVAGATGELFF. The chain carries TRBV4-2 and TRBJ2-2, with D possibly being TRBD2 (7 bases). V was trimmed by 1 base and J by 5 bases, leaving 11 bases between them. This CDR3 contains 15 residues. Germline assignment: CDR1 LGHNA and CDR2 YNFKEQ.

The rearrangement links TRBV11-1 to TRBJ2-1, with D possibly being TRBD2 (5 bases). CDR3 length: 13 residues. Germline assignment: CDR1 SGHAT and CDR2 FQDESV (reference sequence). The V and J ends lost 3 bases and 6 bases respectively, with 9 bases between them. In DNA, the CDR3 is TGTGCCAGCAGCTTTATACGGGGCAATGAGCAGTTCTTC. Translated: CASSFIRGNEQFF.

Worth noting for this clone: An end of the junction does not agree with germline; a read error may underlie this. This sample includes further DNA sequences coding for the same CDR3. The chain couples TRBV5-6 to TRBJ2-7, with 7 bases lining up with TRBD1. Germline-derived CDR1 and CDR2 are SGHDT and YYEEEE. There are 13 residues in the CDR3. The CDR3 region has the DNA TGTGCCAGCAGCTTCGGGACAGACTACGAGCAGTATTTC. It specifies CASSFGTDYEQYF.

CDR3 DNA sequence: TGCGCCAGCAGTCTCTTAACGGGGACTAGCGGGAGCGCAGATACGCAGTATTTT. The encoded protein is CASSLLTGTSGSADTQYF. The rearrangement joins TRBV23-1 to TRBJ2-3; 14 bases map to TRBD2. TRBV23-1 is an ORF for which the function is uncertain. Trimming at V came to 4 bases and at J to 4 bases, leaving 10 bases not matched to a gene. This CDR3 contains 18 residues.

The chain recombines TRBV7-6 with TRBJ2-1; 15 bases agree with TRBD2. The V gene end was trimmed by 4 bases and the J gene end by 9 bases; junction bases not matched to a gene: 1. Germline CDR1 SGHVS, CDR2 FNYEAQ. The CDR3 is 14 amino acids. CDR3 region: CASSSGLAGGEQFF. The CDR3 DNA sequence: TGTGCCAGCAGCTCGGGACTAGCGGGGGGTGAGCAGTTCTTC.